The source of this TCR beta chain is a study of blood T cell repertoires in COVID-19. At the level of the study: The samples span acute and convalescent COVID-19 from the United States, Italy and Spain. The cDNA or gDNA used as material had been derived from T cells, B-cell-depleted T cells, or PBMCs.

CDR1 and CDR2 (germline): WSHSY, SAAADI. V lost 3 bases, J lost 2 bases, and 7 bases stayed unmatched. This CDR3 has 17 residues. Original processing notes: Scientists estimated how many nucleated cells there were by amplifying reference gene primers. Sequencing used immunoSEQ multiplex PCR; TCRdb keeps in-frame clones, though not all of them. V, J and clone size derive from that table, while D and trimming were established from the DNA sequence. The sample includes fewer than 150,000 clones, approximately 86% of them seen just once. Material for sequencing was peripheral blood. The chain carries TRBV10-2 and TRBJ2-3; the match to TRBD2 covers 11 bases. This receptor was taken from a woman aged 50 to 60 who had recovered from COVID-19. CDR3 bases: TGCGCCAGCAGTGACCTAAGACTAGCGGGAACCACAGATACGCAGTATTTT. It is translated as CASSDLRLAGTTDTQYF.